This T cell receptor beta chain was sequenced during a study of OX40 agonist ivuxolimab in advanced cancers. Study in general: Partial responses occurred in Three dose-escalation patients, one with hepatocellular carcinoma and two with cutaneous melanoma. Points from the study as a whole: Expanded peripheral T cell antigen specificity was not determined.

The J segment lost 5 bases and the V segment lost 5 bases, leaving 5 bases of the junction unmatched. This CDR3 spans 15 amino acids. Germline lookup yields CDR1 MDHEN and CDR2 SYDVKM. Comments on this clone: Antigen specificity is unknown.

Researchers took blood at baseline, on cycle 4 day 1, and on cycle 7 day 1. Sequencing was performed with immunoSEQ multiplex PCR; in TCRdb, only in-frame clones are kept and a portion is missing. Here the sample spans some 100,000 clones, 80% to 90% being singletons. Sample: CD4+ or CD8+ T cells sorted from blood, taken in a trial of the OX40 agonist ivuxolimab. The TCR was taken from an adult with an advanced solid tumor such as melanoma, head and neck, liver or kidney cancer. The rearrangement uses TRBV28 and TRBJ2-3; 12 bases are shared with TRBD1. As DNA, the CDR3 is TGTGCCAGCAGTGGGGACAGGGGGCTATTAGATACGCAGTATTTT. Its protein product is CASSGDRGLLDTQYF.